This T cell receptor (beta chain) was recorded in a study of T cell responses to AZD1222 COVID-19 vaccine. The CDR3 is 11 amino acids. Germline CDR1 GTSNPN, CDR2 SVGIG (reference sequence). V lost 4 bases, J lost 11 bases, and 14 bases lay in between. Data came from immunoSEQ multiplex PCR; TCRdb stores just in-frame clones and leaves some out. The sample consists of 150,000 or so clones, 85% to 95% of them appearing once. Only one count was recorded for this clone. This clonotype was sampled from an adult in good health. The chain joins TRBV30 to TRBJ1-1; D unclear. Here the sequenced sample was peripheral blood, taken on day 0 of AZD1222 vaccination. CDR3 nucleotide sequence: TGTGCCTGGACCCTACCCGGTCGGGCTTTCTTT. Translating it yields CAWTLPGRAFF.